This passage covers 27 T cell receptor beta chains from one sample sequenced in a study of Ad26.COV2.S vaccination and SARS-CoV-2 variants. The protocol was immunoSEQ multiplex PCR, while the TCRdb copy is restricted to in-frame clones and leaves out a portion. Of about 440,000 clones in the sample, about nine tenths were seen once. Treatment specified: roughly 19 received Ad26.COV2.S at low or high dose, single or two shots; several received placebo; per-sample allocation not given. It was on day 63 after the first vaccine or placebo injection that samples were taken. Specimen: peripheral blood, collected in a trial of Ad26.COV2.S vaccine versus placebo. The receptors come from a person aged 18-65 years who received the Ad26.COV2.S COVID-19 vaccine or a placebo.

The CDR3 region is CASSQVTGFHEQFF. DNA for the CDR3: TGCGCCAGCAGTCAAGTGACAGGGTTCCATGAGCAGTTCTTC. V usage is TRBV23-1 and J usage is TRBJ2-1; 7 bases are a match to TRBD1. TRBV23-1 is assigned to the ORF class and has an uncertain function. Trimming at V came to 2 bases and at J to 8 bases, leaving 6 bases not matched to a gene. The CDR3 is made up of 14 amino acids.

This clone appeared once. The chain employs TRBV7-8 and TRBJ2-2; TRBD2 agrees at 9 bases. The length of the CDR3 is 17 residues. V lost 5 bases and J lost 3; bases outside the gene matches: 10. Looked up from germline, CDR1 is SGHVS and CDR2 is FQNEAQ. The CDR3 loop reads CASSLSSGSLYTGELFF. CDR3 sequence (DNA): TGTGCCAGCAGCCTCAGTAGCGGGAGTTTGTACACCGGGGAGCTGTTTTTT.

The genes are TRBV7-9 and TRBJ1-2; D gene uncertain. Germline CDR1 SEHNR, CDR2 FQNEAQ (reference sequence). The CDR3 contains 14 residues. Trimming shortened V by 0 bases and J by 3 bases, and 8 bases separated the two germline ends. The CDR3 is CASSLAVGHYGYTF. Here the CDR3 DNA reads TGTGCCAGCAGCTTAGCGGTAGGGCACTATGGCTACACCTTC.

CDR3 nucleotides: TGCAGCGTTTCCACAGGGGGCTATCGGGACGAGCAGTACTTC. This translates into CSVSTGGYRDEQYF. This chain joins TRBV29-1 and TRBJ2-7, with TRBD1 matching 9 bases. The length of the CDR3 is 14 residues. Germline trimming cut 5 bases from V and 5 bases from J; bases unmatched to any gene: 10. Germline V gene lookup returns CDR1 SQVTM and CDR2 ANQGSEA.

The chain has TRBV11-2 and TRBJ2-3, with 14 bases lining up with TRBD2. The CDR3 covers 17 residues. V lost 3 bases and J lost 3; bases outside the gene matches: 5. The germline V gene has CDR1 SGHAT and CDR2 FQNNGV. This CDR3 reads CASSFWGLAGETDTQYF. Here the CDR3 DNA reads TGTGCCAGCAGCTTTTGGGGACTAGCGGGAGAAACAGATACGCAGTATTTT.

This chain connects TRBV5-5 to TRBJ2-3, with 10 nucleotides matching TRBD1. With 4 bases clipped from V and 2 bases from J, the junction kept 7 bases outside the gene matches. Germline-derived CDR1 and CDR2 are SGHKS and YYEKEE (reference sequence). The length of the CDR3 is 16 residues. The CDR3 region is CASSPRQGAPTDTQYF. The CDR3, as DNA: TGTGCCAGCAGCCCGAGACAGGGGGCTCCCACAGATACGCAGTATTTT.

The CDR3 protein is CASSSNRGQPQHF. The CDR3, as DNA: TGTGCCAGCAGCTCCAACAGGGGACAGCCCCAGCATTTT. The rearrangement uses TRBV11-2 and TRBJ1-5, with 7 bases matching TRBD1. The CDR3 runs to 13 residues. V lost 4 bases to trimming and J lost 7 bases; unmatched junction nucleotides: 4. Germline lookup yields CDR1 SGHAT and CDR2 FQNNGV.

The gene calls are TRBV3-1 (or the pseudogene TRBV3-2) and TRBJ2-1, with a possible D match to TRBD2 (6 bases). This CDR3 has 15 amino acids. The V end was cut by 4 bases, the J end by 9 bases, with 19 bases between. Looked up from germline, CDR1 is LGHDT and CDR2 is YNNKEL (reference sequence). CDR3 sequence (DNA): TGTGCCAGCAGCCCTTACCCGGGAGAGGGAGTTGAGCAGTTCTTC. Its protein product is CASSPYPGEGVEQFF.

V and J are TRBV19 and TRBJ1-4; possibly TRBD1 for D (6 bases). Trimming cost V 4 bases and J 8 bases, with 17 bases left between them. Germline V CDR1 and CDR2: LNHDA, SQIVND (reference sequence). The CDR3 loop spans 15 amino acids. The CDR3 region has the DNA TGTGCCAGTAGTAAAAGTACAGGGCCGGGCGAAAAACTGTTTTTT. It is translated as CASSKSTGPGEKLFF.

The J gene is TRBJ1-5, the V gene TRBV6-2 or TRBV6-3; D not resolved. The V end was cut by 3 bases, the J end by 9 bases, with 9 bases between. This CDR3 is built from 12 residues. CDR1 is MNHEY, CDR2 SVGEGT, per germline. The CDR3 loop reads CASSYSRGPQHF. The CDR3 nucleotides are TGTGCCAGCAGTTATTCCCGGGGGCCCCAGCATTTT.

V usage is TRBV9 and J usage is TRBJ2-1, with 12 bases that match TRBD2. Trimming cost V 0 bases and J 7 bases; bases outside gene matches: 8. CDR1 and CDR2 from the germline V gene are SGDLS and YYNGEE. This CDR3 comprises 17 residues. CDR3 bases: TGTGCCAGCAGCGTAGCCCGACTAGCGGGAGCGCTGAATGAGCAGTTCTTC. Protein sequence: CASSVARLAGALNEQFF.

This chain connects TRBV28 to TRBJ2-1; possibly TRBD1 for D (5 bases). This CDR3 has 14 residues. V lost 3 bases and J lost 7, with 13 bases in between. The V gene's germline CDR1 is MDHEN and CDR2 SYDVKM. CDR3 residues: CASSLATSGNEQFF. In nucleotides, the CDR3 is TGTGCCAGCAGTTTGGCAACATCAGGGAATGAGCAGTTCTTC. Full variable domain (remainder filled in from reference TRBV28 and TRBJ2-1): DVKVTQSSRYLVKRTGEKVFLECVQDMDHENMFWYRQDPGLGLRLIYFSYDVKMKEKGDIPEGYSVSREKKERFSLILESASTNQTSMYLCASSLATSGNEQFFGPGTRLTVL.

The J gene is TRBJ2-1, the V gene TRBV6-5; 10 bases map to TRBD1. The CDR3 loop spans 15 amino acids. Losses at the gene ends were 7 bases for V and 4 bases for J; bases not matched to a gene: 7. CDR1 is MNHEY and CDR2 is SVGAGI in the germline V gene. Here the CDR3 reads CASTPRQGAYNEQFF. The CDR3 DNA reads as TGTGCCAGCACTCCTAGACAGGGGGCTTACAATGAGCAGTTCTTC.

The chain employs TRBV11-2 and TRBJ1-6, with D possibly matching TRBD1 (6 bases). The CDR3 is made up of 15 amino acids. Germline V gene data show CDR1 as SGHAT and CDR2 as FQNNGV. V lost 2 bases and J lost 9, with 14 bases in between. The CDR3 region is CASSLNAGESSPLHF. The DNA of the CDR3 is TGTGCCAGCAGCTTAAACGCAGGGGAAAGTTCACCCCTCCACTTT.

This chain links TRBV28 with TRBJ2-1; 12 bases fit TRBD2. The CDR3 is 21 amino acids. The V gene's germline CDR1 is MDHEN and CDR2 SYDVKM. The junction had 26 bases not matched to a gene; V was cut back by 11 bases and J by 3 bases. The CDR3 nucleotides are TGTGCCGGGCCCTCGAGGCGACTAGCGGGAGAGGGATCGGTGGTCTACAATGAGCAGTTCTTC. Its protein product is CAGPSRRLAGEGSVVYNEQFF.

J is TRBJ2-7 and V is TRBV5-6, with 11 positions matching TRBD1. The CDR3 sequence is 14 residues long. Trimming cost V 4 bases and J 4 bases; bases outside gene matches: 4. CDR1 and CDR2 from the germline V gene are SGHDT and YYEEEE. For the CDR3, the DNA is TGTGCCAGCAGCCCCGGGACAGGGGGTTACGAGCAGTACTTC. Amino acids: CASSPGTGGYEQYF.

This chain links TRBV2 with TRBJ2-1; 8 bases map to TRBD2. The CDR3 spans 13 residues. CDR1 SNHLY and CDR2 FYNNEI come from the germline V gene. Trimming at V came to 9 bases and at J to 5 bases, leaving 6 bases not matched to a gene. The CDR3: CASQRELNNEQFF. CDR3 sequence (DNA): TGTGCCAGTCAGCGGGAGTTGAACAATGAGCAGTTCTTC.

V usage is TRBV7-2 and J usage is TRBJ2-1, with TRBD2 matching over 10 bases. The CDR3 length is 15 residues. Looked up from germline, CDR1 is SGHTA and CDR2 is FQGNSA. The V and J ends lost 2 bases and 7 bases, in that order; junction bases with no gene match: 5. CDR3 sequence reads: CASSLSSGRGNEQFF. The CDR3 DNA reads as TGTGCCAGCAGCTTATCTAGCGGGAGAGGGAATGAGCAGTTCTTC.

This chain joins TRBV5-1 and TRBJ1-1; no reliable D call. This CDR3 comprises 11 residues. Trimming took 5 bases from V and 7 from J, leaving 9 bases between them. Looked up from germline, CDR1 is SGHRS and CDR2 is YFSETQ. DNA of the CDR3: TGCGCCAGCAGGACTGATAATGAAGCTTTCTTT. This sequence encodes CASRTDNEAFF.

The V gene is TRBV27, the J gene TRBJ2-2; TRBD2 is a possible D gene (6 bases). The CDR3 is made up of 13 amino acids. Germline V gene data show CDR1 as MNHEY and CDR2 as SMNVEV (reference sequence). Trimming took 5 bases from V and 4 from J, leaving 8 bases between them. The DNA of the CDR3 is TGTGCCAGCAGTCTTAGCGGCACCGGGGAGCTGTTTTTT. It translates to CASSLSGTGELFF.

The rearrangement uses TRBV28 and TRBJ1-5; D unclear. The CDR3 is 13 residues long. The V end lost 2 bases, the J end lost 6 bases, and 8 bases lay between the germline ends. CDR1 is MDHEN, CDR2 SYDVKM, per germline. CDR3 region: CASSLVGGQPQHF. Here the CDR3 DNA reads TGTGCCAGCAGTTTAGTCGGTGGTCAGCCCCAGCATTTT.

The CDR3 sequence: CASSQDYGSGELFF. CDR3 sequence (DNA): TGTGCCAGCAGCCAAGATTACGGCTCCGGGGAGCTGTTTTTT. V gene TRBV14 combines with J gene TRBJ2-2; no clear D. The V gene lost 0 bases and the J gene lost 6 bases, with 8 bases spanning the gap. The CDR3 has 14 amino acids. Germline loops: CDR1 SGHDN, CDR2 FVKESK.

This sequence joins TRBV28 and TRBJ2-1; a weak D match, TRBD2 (5 bases). V was shortened by 5 bases and J by 4 bases, with 12 bases between the two germline ends. This CDR3 contains 14 residues. Germline V lookup: CDR1 MDHEN, CDR2 SYDVKM. The CDR3 coding sequence is TGTGCCAGCAGTCCTTCCGGACTGTACAATGAGCAGTTCTTC. This sequence encodes CASSPSGLYNEQFF. Variable domain in full (rest from reference TRBV28 and TRBJ2-1): DVKVTQSSRYLVKRTGEKVFLECVQDMDHENMFWYRQDPGLGLRLIYFSYDVKMKEKGDIPEGYSVSREKKERFSLILESASTNQTSMYLCASSPSGLYNEQFFGPGTRLTVL.

This chain joins TRBV6-2 or TRBV6-3 and TRBJ2-2; 13 positions agree with TRBD2. V shed 5 bases, J shed 4 bases, and the junction held 4 bases outside the gene matches. The germline gives CDR1 MNHEY, CDR2 SVGEGT. The CDR3 is 16 amino acids. The CDR3 nucleotides are TGTGCCAGCAGTCTGGGACTAGCGGGAACCACCGGGGAGCTGTTTTTT. Protein product: CASSLGLAGTTGELFF.

In nucleotides, the CDR3 is TGTGCCAGCAGCTTAATGTCGGGTTACTACGAGCAGTACTTC. This gives the protein CASSLMSGYYEQYF. The rearrangement uses TRBV7-8 and TRBJ2-7; D is uncertain. V lost 2 bases, J lost 3 bases, and 11 bases lay in between. Germline assignment: CDR1 SGHVS and CDR2 FQNEAQ. The CDR3 totals 14 residues.

CDR3 DNA sequence: TGTGCCAGTAGTATAATCCACTCTGGAAACACCATATATTTT. Its translation: CASSIIHSGNTIYF. The chain is built from TRBV19 and TRBJ1-3; D is unresolved. Per germline, CDR1 LNHDA and CDR2 SQIVND (reference sequence). V shed 2 bases and J shed 0 bases, with 5 bases lying between them. The CDR3 sequence is 14 residues long.

CDR3 in DNA: TGTGCCAGCAGCTTAGCCCCAGCGTCAATAGGCGGGGAGCTGTTTTTT. Its translation is CASSLAPASIGGELFF. The rearrangement uses TRBV7-2 and TRBJ2-2; D gene unclear. The germline CDR1 and CDR2 sequences are SGHTA and FQGNSA. The V end was cut by 0 bases, the J end by 7 bases, with 15 bases between. The CDR3 loop spans 16 amino acids.